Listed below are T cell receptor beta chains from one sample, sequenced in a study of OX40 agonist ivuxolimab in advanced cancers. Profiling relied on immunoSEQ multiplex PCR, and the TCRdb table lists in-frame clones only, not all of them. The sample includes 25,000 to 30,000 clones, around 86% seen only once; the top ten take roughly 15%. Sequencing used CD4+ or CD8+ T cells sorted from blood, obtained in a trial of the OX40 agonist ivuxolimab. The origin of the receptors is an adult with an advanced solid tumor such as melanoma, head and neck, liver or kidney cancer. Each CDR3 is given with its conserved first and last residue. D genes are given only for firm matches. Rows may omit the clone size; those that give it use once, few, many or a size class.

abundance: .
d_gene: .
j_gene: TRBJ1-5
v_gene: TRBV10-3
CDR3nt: TGTGCCACCTGGGCCTCCCGGTGGAATCAGCCCCAGCATTTT
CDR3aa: CATWASRWNQPQHF

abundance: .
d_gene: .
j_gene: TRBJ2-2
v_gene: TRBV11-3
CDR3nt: TGTGCCAGCAGCTTTCCCACCGGGGAGCTGTTTTTT
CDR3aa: CASSFPTGELFF

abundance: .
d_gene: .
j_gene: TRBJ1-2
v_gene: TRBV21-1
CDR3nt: TGTGCCAGCAGCTGTGGTTACGGGGGGAACTATGGCTACACCTTC
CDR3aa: CASSCGYGGNYGYTF

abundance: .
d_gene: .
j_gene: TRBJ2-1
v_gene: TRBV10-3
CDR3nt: TGTGCCATCCATCCTACGGGGGTCTACAATGAGCAGTTCTTC
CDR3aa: CAIHPTGVYNEQFF

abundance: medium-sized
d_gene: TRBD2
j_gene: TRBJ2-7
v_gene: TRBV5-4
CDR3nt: TGTGCCAGCAGCGGGGGTAGCGGGGGCGACGAGCAGTACTTC
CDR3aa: CASSGGSGGDEQYF

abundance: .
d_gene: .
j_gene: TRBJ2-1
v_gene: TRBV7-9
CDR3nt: TGTGCCAGCAGCTTAAGGGTGGTGGAGCAGTTCTTC
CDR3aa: CASSLRVVEQFF

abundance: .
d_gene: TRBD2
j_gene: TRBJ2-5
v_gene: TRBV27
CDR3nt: TGTGCCAGCAGTTTACTAGCGGAAGAGACCCAGTACTTC
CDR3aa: CASSLLAEETQYF

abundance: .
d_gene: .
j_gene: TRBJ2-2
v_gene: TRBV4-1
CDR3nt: TGCGCCAGCAGCCAAGTTGAGGGGGGCACCGGGGAGCTGTTTTTT
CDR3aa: CASSQVEGGTGELFF

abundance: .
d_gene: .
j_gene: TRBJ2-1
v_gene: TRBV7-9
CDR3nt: TGTGTCTTGGGGGCCCCCGATGAGCAGTTCTTC
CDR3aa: CVLGAPDEQFF

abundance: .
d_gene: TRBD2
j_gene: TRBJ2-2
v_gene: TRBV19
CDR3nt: TGTGCCAGTAGTATCGTCGGCGGGGGGGCCTCAAATTGGGTTTCTACCGGGGAGCTGTTTTTT
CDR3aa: CASSIVGGGASNWVSTGELFF

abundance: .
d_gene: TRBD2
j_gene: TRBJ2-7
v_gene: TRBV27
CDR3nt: TGTGCCAGCGGGGTAGCGGGGGGCTACGAGCAGTACTTC
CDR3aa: CASGVAGGYEQYF

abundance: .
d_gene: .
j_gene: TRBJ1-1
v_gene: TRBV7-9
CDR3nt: TGTGCCAGCAGCTTAGTCAGGAACACTGAAGCTTTCTTT
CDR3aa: CASSLVRNTEAFF

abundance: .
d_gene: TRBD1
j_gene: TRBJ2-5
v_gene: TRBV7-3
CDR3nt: TGTGCCAGCAGCTTAGCCGGGACAGGGCAAGAGACCCAGTACTTC
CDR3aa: CASSLAGTGQETQYF

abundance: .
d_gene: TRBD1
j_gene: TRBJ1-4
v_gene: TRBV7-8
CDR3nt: TGTGCCAGCAGCCGGACCCGGGACAGGGATGAAAAACTGTTTTTT
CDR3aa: CASSRTRDRDEKLFF

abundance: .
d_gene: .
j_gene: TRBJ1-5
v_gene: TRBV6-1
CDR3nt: TGTGCCAGCAGTGACTGGCGAAATAGCAATCAGCCCCAGCATTTT
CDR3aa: CASSDWRNSNQPQHF

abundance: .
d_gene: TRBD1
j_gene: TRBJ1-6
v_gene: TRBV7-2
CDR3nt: TGTGCCAGCAGCTTAGCACCCCGGGACAGGAATTCACCCCTCCACTTT
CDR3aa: CASSLAPRDRNSPLHF

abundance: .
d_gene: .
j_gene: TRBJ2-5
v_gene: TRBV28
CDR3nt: TGTGCCAGCAGTCCTCATCGGACAGTAAACCAAGAGACCCAGTACTTC
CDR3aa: CASSPHRTVNQETQYF

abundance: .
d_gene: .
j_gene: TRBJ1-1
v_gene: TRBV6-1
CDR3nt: TGTGCCAGCGGCAAGACAGTTTCCATGAACACTGAAGCTTTCTTT
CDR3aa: CASGKTVSMNTEAFF

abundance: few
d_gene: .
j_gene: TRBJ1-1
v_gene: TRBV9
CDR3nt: TGTGCCAGCAGCCTAAGTCAGAACACTGAAGCTTTCTTT
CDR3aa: CASSLSQNTEAFF

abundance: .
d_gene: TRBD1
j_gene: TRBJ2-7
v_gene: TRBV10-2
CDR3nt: TGCGCCAGCAGTGGGGGACAGGGGGCCTACGAGCAGTACTTC
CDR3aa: CASSGGQGAYEQYF

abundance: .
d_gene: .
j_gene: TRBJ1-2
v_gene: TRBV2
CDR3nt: TGTGCCAGCAGTGAATACAATCGGGACCGGAGCTATGGCTACACCTTC
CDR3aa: CASSEYNRDRSYGYTF

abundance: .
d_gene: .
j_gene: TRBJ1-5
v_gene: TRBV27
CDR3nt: TGTGCCAGCAGTTTAAACAGTTATCAGCCCCAGCATTTT
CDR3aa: CASSLNSYQPQHF

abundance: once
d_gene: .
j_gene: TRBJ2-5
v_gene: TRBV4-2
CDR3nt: TGTGCCAGCAGCCTATACCTGACGGAATTCGAGACCCAGTACTTC
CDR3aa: CASSLYLTEFETQYF

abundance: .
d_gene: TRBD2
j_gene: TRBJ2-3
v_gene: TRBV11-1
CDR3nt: TGTGCCAGCGGAAGCGGGGGGAACACAGATACGCAGTATTTT
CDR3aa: CASGSGGNTDTQYF

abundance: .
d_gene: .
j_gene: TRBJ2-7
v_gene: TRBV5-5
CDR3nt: TGTGCCAGCAGCTACCATACTGGAAACTACGAGCAGTACTTC
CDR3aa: CASSYHTGNYEQYF

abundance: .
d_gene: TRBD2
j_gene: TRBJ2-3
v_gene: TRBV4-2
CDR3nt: TGTGCCAGCAGCCAAGGGCCACTAGCGGGTGCGGATACGCAGTATTTT
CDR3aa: CASSQGPLAGADTQYF

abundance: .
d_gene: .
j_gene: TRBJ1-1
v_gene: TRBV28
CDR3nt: TGTGCCAGCAGTTTCCCGGGACCCGCGCGATCTGAAGCTTTCTTT
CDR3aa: CASSFPGPARSEAFF

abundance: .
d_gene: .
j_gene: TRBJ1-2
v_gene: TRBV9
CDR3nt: TGTGCCAGCACCGTCGGACAGAGACCATTACCCGGCTATGGCTACACCTTC
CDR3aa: CASTVGQRPLPGYGYTF

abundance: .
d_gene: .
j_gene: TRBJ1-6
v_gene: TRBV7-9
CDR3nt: TGTGCCAGCAGCCCGGCCCAAGGGGGCTATAATTCACCCCTCCACTTT
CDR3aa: CASSPAQGGYNSPLHF

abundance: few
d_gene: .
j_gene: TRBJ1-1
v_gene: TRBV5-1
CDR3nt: TGCGCCAGCAGCTTGGAGGTGAACACTGAAGCTTTCTTT
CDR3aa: CASSLEVNTEAFF

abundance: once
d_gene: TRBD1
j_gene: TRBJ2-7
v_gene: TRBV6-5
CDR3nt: TGTGCCAGCAGTTACTGGACAGGTCCCAGGTACGAGCAGTACTTC
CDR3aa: CASSYWTGPRYEQYF

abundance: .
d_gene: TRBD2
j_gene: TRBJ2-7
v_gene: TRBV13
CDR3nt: TGTGCCAGCAGCCCCCGGGGGCGGGGGGGCACCTACGAGCAGTACTTC
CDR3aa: CASSPRGRGGTYEQYF

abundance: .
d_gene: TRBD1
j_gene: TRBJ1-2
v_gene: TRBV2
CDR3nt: TGTGCCAGCGGGGGACAGGACGACTATGGCTACACCTTC
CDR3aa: CASGGQDDYGYTF

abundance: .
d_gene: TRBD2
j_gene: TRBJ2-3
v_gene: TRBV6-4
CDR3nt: TGTGCCAGCAGTGCCCGCCCAGCGGGAGCCGTAACAGATACGCAGTATTTT
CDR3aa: CASSARPAGAVTDTQYF

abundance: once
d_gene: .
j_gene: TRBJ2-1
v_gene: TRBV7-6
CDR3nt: TGTGCCAGCAGCTTCGCCTATAATGAGCAGTTCTTC
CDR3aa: CASSFAYNEQFF

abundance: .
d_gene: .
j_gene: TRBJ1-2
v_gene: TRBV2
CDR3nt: TGTGCCATCAAGGTCTATGGCTACACCTTC
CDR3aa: CAIKVYGYTF

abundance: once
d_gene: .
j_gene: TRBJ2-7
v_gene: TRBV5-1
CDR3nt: TGCGCCAGCAGCTTATCCCAGGGGTCTCTCTACGAGCAGTACTTC
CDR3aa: CASSLSQGSLYEQYF

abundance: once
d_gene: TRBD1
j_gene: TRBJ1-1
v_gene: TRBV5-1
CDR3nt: TGCGCCAGCAGCTTGGCGGGACAGACGAACACTGAAGCTTTCTTT
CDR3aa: CASSLAGQTNTEAFF

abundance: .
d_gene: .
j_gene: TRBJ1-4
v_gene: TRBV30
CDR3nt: TGTGCCTGGAGTGCCCCGGCGGTCCGGCTGGGTGAAAAACTGTTTTTT
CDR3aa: CAWSAPAVRLGEKLFF

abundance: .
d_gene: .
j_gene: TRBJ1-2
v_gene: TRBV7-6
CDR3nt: TGTGCCAGCAGCTTAGAGGGGGACTATGGCTACACCTTC
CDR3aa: CASSLEGDYGYTF

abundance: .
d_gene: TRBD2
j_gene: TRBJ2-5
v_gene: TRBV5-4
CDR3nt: TGTGCCAGCAGCTTTGGGCTCCAGACTAGCGGGGAACAAGAGACCCAGTACTTC
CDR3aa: CASSFGLQTSGEQETQYF

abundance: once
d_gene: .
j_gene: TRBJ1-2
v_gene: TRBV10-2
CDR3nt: TGCGCCAGCGGCACAGGCCCCTACGGCTATGGCTACACCTTC
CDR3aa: CASGTGPYGYGYTF

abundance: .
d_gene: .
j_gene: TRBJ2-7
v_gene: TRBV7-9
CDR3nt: TGTGCCAGCATCGGGACATCGTACTACGAGCAGTACTTC
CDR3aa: CASIGTSYYEQYF

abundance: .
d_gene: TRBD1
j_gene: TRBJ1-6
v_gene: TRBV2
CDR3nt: TGTGCCAGCAGTAGAAAAAACCTACAGGGGGGGAATTCACCCCTCCACTTT
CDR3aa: CASSRKNLQGGNSPLHF

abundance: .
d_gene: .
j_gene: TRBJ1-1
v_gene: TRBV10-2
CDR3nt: TGCGCCAGCAGTGACCAGTCCTCTGAAGCTTTCTTT
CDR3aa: CASSDQSSEAFF

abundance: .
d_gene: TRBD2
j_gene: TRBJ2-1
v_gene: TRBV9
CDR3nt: TGTGCCAGCAGCGGCGGGACTAGCGGGGTCCCGAACAATGAGCAGTTCTTC
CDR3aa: CASSGGTSGVPNNEQFF

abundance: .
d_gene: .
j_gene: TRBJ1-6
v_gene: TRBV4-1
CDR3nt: TGCGCCAGCAGCCAAGAGGTCCTTGGCAGGGAGAGGAATTCACCCCTCCACTTT
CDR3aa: CASSQEVLGRERNSPLHF

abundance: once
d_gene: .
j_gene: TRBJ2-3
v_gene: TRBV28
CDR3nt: TGTGCCAGCAGTTTGGGGATCCTCCGGGACTCCGAGGATACGCAGTATTTT
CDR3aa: CASSLGILRDSEDTQYF

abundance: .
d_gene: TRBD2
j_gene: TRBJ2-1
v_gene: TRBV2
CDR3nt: TGTGCCAGCCCTCGAGCGGGGGGGCCGATGCATGAGCAGTTCTTC
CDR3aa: CASPRAGGPMHEQFF

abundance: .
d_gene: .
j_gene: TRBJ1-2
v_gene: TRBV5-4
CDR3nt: TGTGCCAGCAGCTTGGTCACGGGAGGGAATGGCTACACCTTC
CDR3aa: CASSLVTGGNGYTF

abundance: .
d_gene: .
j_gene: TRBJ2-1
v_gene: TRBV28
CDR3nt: TGTGCCAGCAGTCCCGGACGGTTTAATGAGCAGTTCTTC
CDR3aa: CASSPGRFNEQFF

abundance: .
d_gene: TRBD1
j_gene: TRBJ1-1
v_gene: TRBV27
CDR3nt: TGTGCCAGCAGCAGAGGACAGGGGCGAACTGAAGCTTTCTTT
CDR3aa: CASSRGQGRTEAFF

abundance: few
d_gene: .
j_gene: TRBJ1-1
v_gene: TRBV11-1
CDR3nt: TGTGCCAGCAGGCACGACAGGAACACTGAAGCTTTCTTT
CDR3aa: CASRHDRNTEAFF